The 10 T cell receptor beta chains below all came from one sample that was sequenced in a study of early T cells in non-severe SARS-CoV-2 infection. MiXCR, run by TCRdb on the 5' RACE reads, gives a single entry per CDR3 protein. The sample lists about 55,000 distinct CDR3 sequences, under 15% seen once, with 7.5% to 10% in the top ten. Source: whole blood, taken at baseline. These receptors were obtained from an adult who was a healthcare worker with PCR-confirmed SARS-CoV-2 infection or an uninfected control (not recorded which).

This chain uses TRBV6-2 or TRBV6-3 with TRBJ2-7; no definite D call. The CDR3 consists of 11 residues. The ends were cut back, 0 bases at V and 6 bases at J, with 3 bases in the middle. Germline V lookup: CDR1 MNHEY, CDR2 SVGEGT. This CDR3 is CASSYSSEQYF. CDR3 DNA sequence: TGTGCCAGCAGTTACTCGTCCGAGCAGTACTTC.

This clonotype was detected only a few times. CDR3 coding DNA: TGTGCCAGCAGCGAGGACAGCCCGAACACCGGGGAGCTGTTTTTT. It translates to CASSEDSPNTGELFF. This chain connects TRBV7-9 to TRBJ2-2, with a weak D call TRBD1 (6 bases). The CDR3 is made up of 15 amino acids. Trimming shortened V by 5 bases and J by 0 bases, and 10 bases separated the two germline ends. Germline V lookup: CDR1 SEHNR, CDR2 FQNEAQ (reference sequence).

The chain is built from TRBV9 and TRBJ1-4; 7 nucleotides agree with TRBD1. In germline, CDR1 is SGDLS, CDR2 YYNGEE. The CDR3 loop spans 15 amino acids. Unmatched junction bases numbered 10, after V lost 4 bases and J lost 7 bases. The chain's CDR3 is CASSPSTGIGEKLFF. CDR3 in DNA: TGTGCCAGCAGCCCTTCGACAGGGATAGGTGAAAAACTGTTTTTT.

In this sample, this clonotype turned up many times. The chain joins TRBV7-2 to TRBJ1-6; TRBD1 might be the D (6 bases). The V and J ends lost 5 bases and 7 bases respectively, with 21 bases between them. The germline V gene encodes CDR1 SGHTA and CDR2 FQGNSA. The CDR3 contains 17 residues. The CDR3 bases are TGTGCCAGCAGCGAAGACACGAAGGGACACATCAATTCACCCCTCCACTTT. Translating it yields CASSEDTKGHINSPLHF.

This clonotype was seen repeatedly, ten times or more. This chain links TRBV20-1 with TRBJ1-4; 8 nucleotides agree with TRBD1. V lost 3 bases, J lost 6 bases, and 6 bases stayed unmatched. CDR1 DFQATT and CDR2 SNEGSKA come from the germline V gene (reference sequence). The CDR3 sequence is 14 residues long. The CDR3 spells CSASPTGGDEKLFF. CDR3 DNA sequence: TGCAGTGCTAGTCCCACAGGGGGGGATGAAAAACTGTTTTTT.

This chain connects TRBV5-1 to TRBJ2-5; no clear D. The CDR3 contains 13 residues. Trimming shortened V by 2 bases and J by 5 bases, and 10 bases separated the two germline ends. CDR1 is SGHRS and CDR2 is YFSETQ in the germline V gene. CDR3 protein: CASSFLPSETQYF. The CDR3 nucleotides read TGCGCCAGCAGCTTTCTACCCTCGGAGACCCAGTACTTC.

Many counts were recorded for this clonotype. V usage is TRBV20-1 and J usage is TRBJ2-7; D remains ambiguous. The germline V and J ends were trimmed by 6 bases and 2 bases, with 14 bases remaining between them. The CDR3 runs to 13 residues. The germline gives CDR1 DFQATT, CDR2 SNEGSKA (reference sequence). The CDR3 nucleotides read TGCAGTGCCAAGTCACAGAATACCTACGAGCAGTACTTC. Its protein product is CSAKSQNTYEQYF.

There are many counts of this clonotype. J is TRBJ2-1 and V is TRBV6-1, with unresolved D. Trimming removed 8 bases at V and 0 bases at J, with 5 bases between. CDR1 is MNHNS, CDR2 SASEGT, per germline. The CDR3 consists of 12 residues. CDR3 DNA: TGTGCCAGCTACAGCTCCTACAATGAGCAGTTCTTC. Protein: CASYSSYNEQFF.

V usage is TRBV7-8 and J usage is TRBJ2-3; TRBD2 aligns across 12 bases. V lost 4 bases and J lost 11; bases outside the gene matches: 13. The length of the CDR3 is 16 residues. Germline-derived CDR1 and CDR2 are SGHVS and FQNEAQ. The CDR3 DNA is TGTGCCAGCAGCTCTAAACTAGCGGGAGGCCATAGGGAGCAGTATTTT. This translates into CASSSKLAGGHREQYF.

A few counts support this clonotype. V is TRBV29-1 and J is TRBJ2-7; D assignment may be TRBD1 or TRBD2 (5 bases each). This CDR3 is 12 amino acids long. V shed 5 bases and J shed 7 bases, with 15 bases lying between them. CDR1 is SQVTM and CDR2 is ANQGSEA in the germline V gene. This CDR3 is CSVPGPRTEQYF. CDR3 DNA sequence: TGCAGCGTTCCGGGACCTAGGACGGAGCAGTACTTC.